These 25 T cell receptor beta chains came from one sample sequenced in a study of T-cell reconstitution after alpha-beta-depleted transplantation in children. Construction of the TCRbeta library involved unique molecular identifiers. One entry per CDR3 protein, called by TCRdb with MiXCR from the PCR reads. The sample contains tens of thousands of distinct CDR3 sequences, around 18% of which appear only once. This specimen was PBMCs, mostly from graft donor cells, taken 360 days after TCRalphabeta/CD19-depleted stem cell transplant. Receptor source: a male patient aged 2-9 years who had a stem cell transplant for acute lymphoblastic leukemia, so the T cells may come from the graft donor.

The V call is TRBV7-8, the J call TRBJ2-7; the match to TRBD1 covers 7 bases. The germline gives CDR1 SGHVS, CDR2 FQNEAQ. Trimming removed 3 bases from V and 3 bases from J; junction bases left unmatched: 5. This CDR3 is built from 14 residues. CDR3 in amino acids: CASSFRQGLYEQYF. The CDR3 DNA reads TGTGCCAGCAGCTTCCGACAGGGTCTCTACGAGCAGTACTTC. The complete variable domain, with remaining parts taken from reference TRBV7-8 and TRBJ2-7, reads GAGVSQSPRYKVAKRGQDVALRCDPISGHVSLFWYQQALGQGPEFLTYFQNEAQLDKSGLPSDRFFAERPEGSVSTLKIQRTQQEDSAVYLCASSFRQGLYEQYFGPGTRLTVT.

This clonotype was observed many times. The V call is TRBV14, the J call TRBJ1-1, with no clear D. CDR3 length: 14 amino acids. V was trimmed by 4 bases and J by 6 bases, leaving 15 bases between them. Germline CDR1 is SGHDN and CDR2 is FVKESK. The CDR3 region has the DNA TGTGCCAGCAGCCGAAACGCAGGAGACGCTGAAGCTTTCTTT. It encodes CASSRNAGDAEAFF.

The V call is TRBV28, the J call TRBJ2-1, with 9 bases aligning to TRBD2. Per germline, CDR1 MDHEN and CDR2 SYDVKM. Trimming cost V 5 bases and J 6 bases; bases outside gene matches: 8. The CDR3 contains 15 residues. CDR3 loop: CASSPRREGSNEQFF. DNA of the CDR3: TGTGCCAGCAGTCCACGGCGGGAGGGGTCCAATGAGCAGTTCTTC.

The table lists this clonotype with many counts. This rearrangement joins TRBV20-1 to TRBJ2-1; 11 bases are shared with TRBD2. With 1 base clipped from V and 0 bases from J, the junction kept 8 bases outside the gene matches. The CDR3 sequence is 18 residues long. Germline V gene data show CDR1 as DFQATT and CDR2 as SNEGSKA (reference sequence). CDR3 amino acids: CSARVPSGRPSSYNEQFF. In DNA, the CDR3 is TGCAGTGCTAGAGTCCCTAGCGGGAGGCCAAGCTCCTACAATGAGCAGTTCTTC.

This clonotype appeared a few times. This chain connects TRBV5-1 to TRBJ2-7; 12 nucleotides line up with TRBD2. CDR3 size: 18 residues. In germline, CDR1 is SGHRS, CDR2 YFSETQ. Trimming removed 4 bases from V and 3 bases from J; junction bases left unmatched: 14. CDR3 sequence: CASSKGLAGSSTSYEQYF. The CDR3 nucleotides are TGCGCCAGCAGCAAAGGACTAGCGGGGAGTTCTACCAGCTACGAGCAGTACTTC.

The chain uses TRBV7-6 and TRBJ2-7; D possibly corresponds to TRBD2 (6 bases). Trimming shortened V by 1 base and J by 2 bases, and 21 bases separated the two germline ends. Germline loops: CDR1 SGHVS, CDR2 FNYEAQ. This CDR3 has 18 residues. This chain's CDR3 is CASSLVGFGGTPPYEQYF. In nucleotides, the CDR3 is TGTGCCAGCAGCTTAGTTGGTTTTGGCGGGACCCCACCCTACGAGCAGTACTTC.

The table lists this clonotype with a few counts. The CDR3 DNA follows: TGTGCCAGCAGCTTGGACAGGCTTTCCTACGAGCAGTACTTC. Protein: CASSLDRLSYEQYF. The chain joins TRBV5-6 to TRBJ2-7; a possible D gene is TRBD1 (5 bases). The V end lost 0 bases, the J end lost 1 base, and 8 bases lay between the germline ends. Germline CDR1 SGHDT, CDR2 YYEEEE. The CDR3 runs to 14 residues. The entire variable domain, with the rest obtained from reference TRBV5-6 and TRBJ2-7, is as follows: DAGVTQSPTHLIKTRGQQVTLRCSPKSGHDTVSWYQQALGQGPQFIFQYYEEEERQRGNFPDRFSGHQFPNYSSELNVNALLLGDSALYLCASSLDRLSYEQYFGPGTRLTVT.

J is TRBJ2-2 and V is TRBV24-1, with a weak D call TRBD1 (6 bases). Trimming shortened V by 7 bases and J by 5 bases, and 10 bases separated the two germline ends. The CDR3 totals 13 residues. Germline V gene lookup returns CDR1 KGHDR and CDR2 SFDVKD. CDR3 amino acids: CATRGTGTGELFF. CDR3 in DNA: TGTGCCACCAGGGGTACAGGGACCGGGGAGCTGTTTTTT.

This chain joins TRBV6-5 and TRBJ2-3; possibly TRBD2 for D (5 bases). The CDR3 is made up of 17 amino acids. Trimming shortened V by 2 bases and J by 0 bases, and 15 bases separated the two germline ends. Germline V lookup: CDR1 MNHEY, CDR2 SVGAGI. CDR3 coding DNA: TGTGCCAGCAGTTACAACCTACTAGGAAGGAGCACAGATACGCAGTATTTT. As protein: CASSYNLLGRSTDTQYF.

This clonotype was recorded once. The rearrangement links TRBV27 to TRBJ2-1; D is possibly TRBD1 (6 bases). CDR1 and CDR2 (germline): MNHEY, SMNVEV (reference sequence). This CDR3 comprises 15 residues. V was clipped by 3 bases and J by 0 bases, with 9 bases between them. The CDR3 region is CASSFRGNSYNEQFF. The CDR3 DNA follows: TGTGCCAGCAGTTTCAGGGGAAACTCCTACAATGAGCAGTTCTTC.

The rearrangement uses TRBV5-1 and TRBJ2-1; 11 nucleotides agree with TRBD2. Trimming at V came to 4 bases and at J to 7 bases, leaving 13 bases not matched to a gene. This CDR3 is built from 17 residues. CDR1 and CDR2 (germline): SGHRS, YFSETQ. In nucleotides, the CDR3 is TGCGCCAGCAGCCGGGGTAGCGGGAGGGCCTTAGGGAATGAGCAGTTCTTC. It yields the protein CASSRGSGRALGNEQFF.

J is TRBJ2-3 and V is TRBV20-1; the match to TRBD1 covers 12 bases. Germline-derived CDR1 and CDR2 are DFQATT and SNEGSKA (reference sequence). The CDR3 length is 15 residues. With 5 bases clipped from V and 4 bases from J, the junction kept 7 bases outside the gene matches. CDR3 in DNA: TGCAGTGCTGCGAGGGACAGGGGGCCCGCAGATACGCAGTATTTT. Amino acids: CSAARDRGPADTQYF.

This clonotype showed up just a few times. The rearrangement uses TRBV5-1 and TRBJ2-3; D not resolved. With 2 bases removed from V and 2 bases from J, the gap between germline ends came to 6 bases. The CDR3 has 13 amino acids. The germline V gene encodes CDR1 SGHRS and CDR2 YFSETQ. CDR3 DNA: TGCGCCAGCAGCTTTCCCGTCACAGATACGCAGTATTTT. This gives the protein CASSFPVTDTQYF.

CDR3 nucleotide sequence: TGTGCCAGCAGCTTAAGGGTCGGGACAGGGAACACTGAAGCTTTCTTT. It codes for CASSLRVGTGNTEAFF. The chain is built from TRBV7-9 and TRBJ1-1, with 8 bases aligning to TRBD1. Germline V gene sequence: CDR1 SEHNR, CDR2 FQNEAQ (reference sequence). This CDR3 has 16 residues. Trimming at V came to 2 bases and at J to 1 base, leaving 6 bases not matched to a gene. Full variable domain (outside the CDR3, taken from reference TRBV7-9 and TRBJ1-1): DTGVSQNPRHKITKRGQNVTFRCDPISEHNRLYWYRQTLGQGPEFLTYFQNEAQLEKSRLLSDRFSAERPKGSFSTLEIQRTEQGDSAMYLCASSLRVGTGNTEAFFGQGTRLTVV.

The rearrangement uses TRBV5-1 and TRBJ1-2; D perhaps matches TRBD1 (6 bases). Germline V gives CDR1 SGHRS, CDR2 YFSETQ. The CDR3 runs 18 residues. The ends were cut back, 1 base at V and 3 bases at J, with 22 bases in the middle. DNA for the CDR3: TGCGCCAGCAGCTTGCTACAGGGCCGTAGGAGGGACTACTATGGCTACACCTTC. The encoded protein is CASSLLQGRRRDYYGYTF.

A remark on this clonotype: The junction departs from the called germline gene at one end, perhaps through a read error. V usage is TRBV20-1 and J usage is TRBJ2-4; no definite D call. Germline CDR1 is DFQATT and CDR2 is SNEGSKA (reference sequence). This CDR3 is 13 amino acids long. This chain's CDR3 is CSVRAVAKNSQYF. Here the CDR3 DNA reads TGCAGTGTCCGAGCAGTAGCCAAAAACAGTCAGTACTTC.

This clonotype came up many times. The rearrangement uses TRBV10-3 and TRBJ2-7, with a tentative D call TRBD2 (6 bases). The germline CDR1 and CDR2 sequences are ENHRY and SYGVKD. The CDR3 is 12 amino acids. Trimming pared 4 bases from V and 4 bases from J, leaving 8 bases between. The CDR3 sequence: CAISASGYEQYF. The CDR3 DNA reads TGTGCCATCAGTGCGAGCGGGTACGAGCAGTACTTC.

The chain combines TRBV5-1 with TRBJ2-1; 9 bases fit TRBD2. The trim removed 0 bases at V and 4 bases at J, leaving 8 bases unmatched. The CDR3 runs 17 residues. CDR1 SGHRS and CDR2 YFSETQ come from the germline V gene. CDR3 nucleotide sequence: TGCGCCAGCAGCTTGGCCTGGTTGGCGGGAGGGTACAATGAGCAGTTCTTC. This translates into CASSLAWLAGGYNEQFF.

This clonotype was seen a few times. The genes are TRBV20-1 and TRBJ2-5; the D gene is possibly TRBD1 (6 bases). The CDR3 is 13 amino acids. Germline V gene sequence: CDR1 DFQATT, CDR2 SNEGSKA (reference sequence). The ends were cut back, 5 bases at V and 4 bases at J, with 14 bases in the middle. The CDR3, as DNA: TGCAGTGCTTCCAGGGGCTCCCCAGAGACCCAGTACTTC. Translation: CSASRGSPETQYF.

This clonotype was counted only a few times. The chain links TRBV7-9 to TRBJ1-2; possibly TRBD1 for D (5 bases). The CDR3 covers 14 residues. V lost 3 bases to trimming and J lost 3 bases, with 11 bases between them. Germline CDR1 reads SEHNR; CDR2 reads FQNEAQ (reference sequence). For the CDR3, the DNA is TGTGCCAGCAGCTTTATACAGGAGTACTATGGCTACACCTTC. Amino acid sequence: CASSFIQEYYGYTF.

The chain uses TRBV7-9 and TRBJ2-5; D gene uncertain. CDR1 and CDR2 from the germline V gene are SEHNR and FQNEAQ (reference sequence). CDR3 length: 9 amino acids. The CDR3 spells CTSEETQYF. The DNA of the CDR3 is TGTACATCGGAAGAGACCCAGTACTTC.

This clonotype came up a few times. This chain connects TRBV2 to TRBJ2-3; 10 nucleotides match TRBD1. The CDR3 spans 15 residues. Per the germline V gene, CDR1 is SNHLY and CDR2 is FYNNEI. V gave up 5 bases and J gave up 2 bases; unmatched junction bases: 4. The CDR3, as DNA: TGTGCCAGCAGTAGGGACAGGGGATACACAGATACGCAGTATTTT. Translated, it gives CASSRDRGYTDTQYF. Full variable domain (missing parts from reference TRBV2 and TRBJ2-3): EPEVTQTPSHQVTQMGQEVILRCVPISNHLYFYWYRQILGQKVEFLVSFYNNEISEKSEIFDDQFSVERPDGSNFTLKIRSTKLEDSAMYFCASSRDRGYTDTQYFGPGTRLTVL.

Turning to this clonotype: Sequence at one end of the junction differs from germline and may be a read error. The rearrangement links TRBV9 to TRBJ1-1; D is undetermined. This CDR3 is 13 amino acids long. The germline V gene has CDR1 SGDLS and CDR2 YYNGEE. CDR3 in DNA: TGTGCCAGCATCGTAGTGAGATCCACTGAAGCTTTCTTT. This translates into CASIVVRSTEAFF.

This clonotype has a handful of counts. The rearrangement uses TRBV5-1 and TRBJ1-1; D is ambiguous. This CDR3 spans 12 amino acids. Trimming took 1 base from V and 7 from J, leaving 8 bases between them. Germline assignment: CDR1 SGHRS and CDR2 YFSETQ. The CDR3 loop is CASSLTDREAFF. CDR3 coding DNA: TGCGCCAGCAGCTTGACGGACCGTGAAGCTTTCTTT. Based on the CDR3 plus reference TRBV5-1 and TRBJ1-1, the full variable domain is KAGVTQTPRYLIKTRGQQVTLSCSPISGHRSVSWYQQTPGQGLQFLFEYFSETQRNKGNFPGRFSGRQFSNSRSEMNVSTLELGDSALYLCASSLTDREAFFGQGTRLTVV.

This clonotype was counted many times. The chain couples TRBV11-3 to TRBJ2-5; 15 nucleotides match TRBD2. The germline gives CDR1 SGHNT, CDR2 YENEEA. The CDR3 sequence is 17 residues long. V lost 5 bases, J lost 5 bases, and 9 bases stayed unmatched. The CDR3 is CASSLRTSGRGGETQYF. CDR3 DNA: TGTGCCAGCAGCCTTAGGACTAGCGGGAGGGGTGGGGAGACCCAGTACTTC.